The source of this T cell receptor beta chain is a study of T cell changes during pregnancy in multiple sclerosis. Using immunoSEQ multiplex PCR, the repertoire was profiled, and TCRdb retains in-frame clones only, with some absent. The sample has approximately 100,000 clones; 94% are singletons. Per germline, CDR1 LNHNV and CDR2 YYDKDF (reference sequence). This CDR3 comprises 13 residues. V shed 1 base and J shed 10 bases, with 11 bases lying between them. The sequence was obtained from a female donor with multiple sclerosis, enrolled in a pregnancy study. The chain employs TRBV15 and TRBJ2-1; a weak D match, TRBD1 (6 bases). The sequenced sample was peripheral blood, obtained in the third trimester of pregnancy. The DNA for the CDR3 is TGTGCCACCAGCAGAGGTTCGACAGGCGAGCAGTTCTTC. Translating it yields CATSRGSTGEQFF.